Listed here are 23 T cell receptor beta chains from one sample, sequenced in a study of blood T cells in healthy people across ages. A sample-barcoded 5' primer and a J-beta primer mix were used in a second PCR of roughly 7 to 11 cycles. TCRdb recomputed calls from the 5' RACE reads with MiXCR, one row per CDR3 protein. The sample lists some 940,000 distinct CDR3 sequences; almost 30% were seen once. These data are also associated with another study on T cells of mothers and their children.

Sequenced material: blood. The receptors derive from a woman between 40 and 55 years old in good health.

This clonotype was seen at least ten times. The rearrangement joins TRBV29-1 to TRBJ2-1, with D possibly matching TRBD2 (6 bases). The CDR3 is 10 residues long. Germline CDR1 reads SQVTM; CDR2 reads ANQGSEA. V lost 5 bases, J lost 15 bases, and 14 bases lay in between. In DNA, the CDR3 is TGCAGCGTTTCGCAGGTGGGACTGTTCTTC. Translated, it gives CSVSQVGLFF.

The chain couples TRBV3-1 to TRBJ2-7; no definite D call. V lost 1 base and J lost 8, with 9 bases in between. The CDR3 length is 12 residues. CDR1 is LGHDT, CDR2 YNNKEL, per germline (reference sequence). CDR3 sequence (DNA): TGTGCCAGCAGCCAAGTGAGCCACAAGCAGTACTTC. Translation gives CASSQVSHKQYF.

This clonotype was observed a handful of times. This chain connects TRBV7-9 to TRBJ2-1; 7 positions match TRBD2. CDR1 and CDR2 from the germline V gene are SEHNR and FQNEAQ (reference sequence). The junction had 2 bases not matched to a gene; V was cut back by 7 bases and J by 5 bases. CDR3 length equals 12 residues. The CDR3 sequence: CASISGDNEQFF. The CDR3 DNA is TGTGCCAGCATAAGCGGGGACAATGAGCAGTTCTTC.

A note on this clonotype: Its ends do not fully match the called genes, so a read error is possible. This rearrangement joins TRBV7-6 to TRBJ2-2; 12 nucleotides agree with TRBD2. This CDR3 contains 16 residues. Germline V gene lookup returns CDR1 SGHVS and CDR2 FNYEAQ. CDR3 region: CAGSMTSGGSTGELFF. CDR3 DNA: TGTGCCGGCAGCATGACTAGCGGGGGATCGACCGGGGAGCTGTTTTTT. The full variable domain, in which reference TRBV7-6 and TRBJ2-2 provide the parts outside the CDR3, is GAGVSQSPRYKVTKRGQDVALRCDPISGHVSLYWYRQALGQGPEFLTYFNYEAQQDKSGLPNDRFSAERPEGSISTLTIQRTEQRDSAMYRCAGSMTSGGSTGELFFGEGSRLTVL.

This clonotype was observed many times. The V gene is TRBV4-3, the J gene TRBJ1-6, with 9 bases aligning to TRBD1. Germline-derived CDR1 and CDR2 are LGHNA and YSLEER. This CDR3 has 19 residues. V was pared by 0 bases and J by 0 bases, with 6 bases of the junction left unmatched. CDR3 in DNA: TGCGCCAGCAGCCAAGAATACAGGGGGCTCAGCTCCTATAATTCACCCCTCCACTTT. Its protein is CASSQEYRGLSSYNSPLHF.

The CDR3 reads CASSRGLAGQRRDEQYF. The CDR3 region has the DNA TGTGCCAGCAGCCGGGGACTAGCGGGGCAGAGACGAGACGAGCAGTACTTC. The chain links TRBV7-9 to TRBJ2-7, with 13 nucleotides matching TRBD2. The CDR3 runs to 17 residues. In germline, CDR1 is SEHNR, CDR2 FQNEAQ (reference sequence). The junction had 12 bases not matched to a gene; V was cut back by 5 bases and J by 5 bases.

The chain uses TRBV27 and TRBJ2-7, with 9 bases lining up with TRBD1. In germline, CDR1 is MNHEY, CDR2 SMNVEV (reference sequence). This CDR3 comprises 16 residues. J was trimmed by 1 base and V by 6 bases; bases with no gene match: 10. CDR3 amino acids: CASSPLRTGASYEQYF. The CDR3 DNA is TGTGCCAGCAGCCCCCTCCGGACAGGGGCGTCCTACGAGCAGTACTTC.

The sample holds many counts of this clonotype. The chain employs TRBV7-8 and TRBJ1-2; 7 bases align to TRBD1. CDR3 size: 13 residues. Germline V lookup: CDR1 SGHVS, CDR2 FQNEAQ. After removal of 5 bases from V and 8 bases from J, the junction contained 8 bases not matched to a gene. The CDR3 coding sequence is TGTGCCAGCAGCACCAGACAGGGCAAGGGCTACACCTTC. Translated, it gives CASSTRQGKGYTF.

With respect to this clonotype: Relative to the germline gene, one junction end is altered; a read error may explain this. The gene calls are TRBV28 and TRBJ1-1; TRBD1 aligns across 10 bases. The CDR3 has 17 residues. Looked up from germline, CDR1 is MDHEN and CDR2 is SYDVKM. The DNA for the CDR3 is TGTGCCAGCAGCCCGACAGGGGGCCGTGGACCGAACATTGAAGCTTTCTTT. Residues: CASSPTGGRGPNIEAFF.

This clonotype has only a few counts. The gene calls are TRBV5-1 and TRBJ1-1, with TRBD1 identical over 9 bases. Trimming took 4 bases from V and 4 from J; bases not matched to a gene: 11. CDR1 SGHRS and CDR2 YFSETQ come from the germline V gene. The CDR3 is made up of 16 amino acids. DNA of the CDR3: TGCGCCAGCAGCCTCGGGACAGGGAATACATGCACTGAAGCTTTCTTT. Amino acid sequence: CASSLGTGNTCTEAFF.

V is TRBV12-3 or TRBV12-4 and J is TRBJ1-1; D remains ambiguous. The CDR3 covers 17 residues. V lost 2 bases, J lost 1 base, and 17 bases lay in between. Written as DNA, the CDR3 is TGTGCCAGCAGTTTACGGGATGGAAGAAGGACGAACACTGAAGCTTTCTTT. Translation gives CASSLRDGRRTNTEAFF.

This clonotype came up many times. As DNA, the CDR3 is TGCAGCGGGGAAAAGGACGGAGTGACTGAAGCTTTCTTT. Its translation: CSGEKDGVTEAFF. The chain has TRBV29-1 and TRBJ1-1; no reliable D call. V lost 7 bases, J lost 5 bases, and 17 bases lay in between. Germline V gene sequence: CDR1 SQVTM, CDR2 ANQGSEA. This CDR3 is 13 amino acids long. Full variable domain (outside the CDR3, taken from reference TRBV29-1 and TRBJ1-1): SAVISQKPSRDICQRGTSLTIQCQVDSQVTMMFWYRQQPGQSLTLIATANQGSEATYESGFVIDKFPISRPNLTFSTLTVSNMSPEDSSIYLCSGEKDGVTEAFFGQGTRLTVV.

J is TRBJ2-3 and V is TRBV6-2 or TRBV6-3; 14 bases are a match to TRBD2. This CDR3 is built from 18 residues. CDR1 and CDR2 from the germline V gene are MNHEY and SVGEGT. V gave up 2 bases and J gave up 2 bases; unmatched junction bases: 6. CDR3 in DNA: TGTGCCAGCAGTTACCCTGAGACTAGCGGGGGGGTCACAGATACGCAGTATTTT. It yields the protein CASSYPETSGGVTDTQYF.

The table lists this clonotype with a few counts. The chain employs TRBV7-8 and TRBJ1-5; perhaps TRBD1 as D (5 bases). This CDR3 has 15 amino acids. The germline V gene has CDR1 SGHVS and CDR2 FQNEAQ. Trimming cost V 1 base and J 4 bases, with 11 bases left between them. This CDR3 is CASSLGTQGNQPQHF. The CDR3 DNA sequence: TGTGCCAGCAGCTTAGGGACGCAGGGTAATCAGCCCCAGCATTTT.

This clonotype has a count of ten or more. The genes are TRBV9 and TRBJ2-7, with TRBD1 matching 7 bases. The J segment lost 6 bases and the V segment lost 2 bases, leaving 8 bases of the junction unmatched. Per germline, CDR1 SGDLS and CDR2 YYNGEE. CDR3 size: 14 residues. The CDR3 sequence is CASSVSQGKGEQYF. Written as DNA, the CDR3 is TGTGCCAGCAGCGTGTCACAGGGGAAGGGCGAGCAGTACTTC.

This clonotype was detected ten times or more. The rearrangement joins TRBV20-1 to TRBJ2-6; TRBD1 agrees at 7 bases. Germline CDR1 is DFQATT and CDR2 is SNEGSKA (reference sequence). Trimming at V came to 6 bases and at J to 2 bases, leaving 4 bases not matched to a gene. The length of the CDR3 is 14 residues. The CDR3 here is CSATDRAGANVLTF. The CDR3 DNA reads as TGCAGTGCCACCGACAGGGCTGGGGCCAACGTCCTGACTTTC.

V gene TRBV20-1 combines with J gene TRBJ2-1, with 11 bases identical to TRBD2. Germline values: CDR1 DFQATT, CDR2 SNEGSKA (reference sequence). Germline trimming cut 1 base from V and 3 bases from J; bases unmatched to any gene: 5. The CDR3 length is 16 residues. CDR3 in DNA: TGCAGTGCTAGAGCTCCACTAGCGGGAGACTACAATGAGCAGTTCTTC. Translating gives CSARAPLAGDYNEQFF.

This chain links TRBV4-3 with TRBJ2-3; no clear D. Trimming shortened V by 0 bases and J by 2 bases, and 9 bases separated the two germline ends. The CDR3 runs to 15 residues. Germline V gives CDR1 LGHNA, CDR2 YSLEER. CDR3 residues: CASSQDLWATDTQYF. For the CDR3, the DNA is TGCGCCAGCAGCCAAGATCTTTGGGCCACAGATACGCAGTATTTT.

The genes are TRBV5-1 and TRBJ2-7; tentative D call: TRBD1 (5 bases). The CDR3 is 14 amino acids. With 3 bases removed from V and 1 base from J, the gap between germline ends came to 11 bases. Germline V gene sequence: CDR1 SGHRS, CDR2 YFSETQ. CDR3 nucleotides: TGCGCCAGCAGCTCTCGACAGATTTCCTACGAGCAGTACTTC. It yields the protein CASSSRQISYEQYF.

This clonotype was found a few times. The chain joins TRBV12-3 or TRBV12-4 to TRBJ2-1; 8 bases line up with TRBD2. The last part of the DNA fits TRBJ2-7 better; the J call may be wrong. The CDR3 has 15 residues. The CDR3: CASSPPGLGGNEQYF. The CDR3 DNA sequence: TGTGCCAGCAGTCCCCCGGGACTAGGTGGCAATGAGCAGTACTTC.

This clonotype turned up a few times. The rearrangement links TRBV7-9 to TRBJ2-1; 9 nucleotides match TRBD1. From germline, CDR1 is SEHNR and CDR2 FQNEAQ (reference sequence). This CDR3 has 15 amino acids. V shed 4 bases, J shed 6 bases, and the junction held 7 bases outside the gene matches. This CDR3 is CASSSGTGIGNEQFF. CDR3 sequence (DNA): TGTGCCAGCAGCTCCGGGACAGGGATAGGCAATGAGCAGTTCTTC.

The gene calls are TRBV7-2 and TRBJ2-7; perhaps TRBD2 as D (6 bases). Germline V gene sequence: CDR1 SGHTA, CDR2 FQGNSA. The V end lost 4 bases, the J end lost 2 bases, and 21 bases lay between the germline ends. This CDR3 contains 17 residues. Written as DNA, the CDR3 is TGTGCCAGCAGCTCCGGGCTTTTCCCGCGGGGTACCTACGAGCAGTACTTC. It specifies CASSSGLFPRGTYEQYF.

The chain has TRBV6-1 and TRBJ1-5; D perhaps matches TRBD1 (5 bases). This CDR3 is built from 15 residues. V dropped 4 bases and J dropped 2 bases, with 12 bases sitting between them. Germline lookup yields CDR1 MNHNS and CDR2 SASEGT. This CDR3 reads CASSVEGRGNQPQHF. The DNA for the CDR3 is TGTGCCAGCAGTGTAGAAGGCAGGGGCAATCAGCCCCAGCATTTT.